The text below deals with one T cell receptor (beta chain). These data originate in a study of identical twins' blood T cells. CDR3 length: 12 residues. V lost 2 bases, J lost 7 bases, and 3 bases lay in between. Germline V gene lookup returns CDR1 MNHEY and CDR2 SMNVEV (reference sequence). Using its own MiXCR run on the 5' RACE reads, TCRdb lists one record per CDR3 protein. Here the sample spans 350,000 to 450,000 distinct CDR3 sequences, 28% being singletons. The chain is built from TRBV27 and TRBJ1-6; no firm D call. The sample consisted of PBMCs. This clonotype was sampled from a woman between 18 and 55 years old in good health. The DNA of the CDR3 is TGTGCCAGCAGTTTAACGAATTCACCCCTCCACTTT. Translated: CASSLTNSPLHF.